This T cell receptor (beta chain) originates from a study of EBV T-cell therapy then PD-1 blockade in nasopharyngeal carcinoma. Clones were sequenced by immunoSEQ multiplex PCR, and TCRdb holds only the in-frame ones, with some missing. The data contain about 17,000 clones, over 80% of them singletons. Of note for this clone: Its antigen remains unidentified.

Treatment here: AdE1-LMPpoly-expanded autologous EBV-specific T-cell therapy followed by anti-PD-1 nivolumab. Unmatched junction bases numbered 4, after V lost 6 bases and J lost 3 bases. The CDR3 totals 13 residues. Germline CDR1 reads SGHVS; CDR2 reads FNYEAQ. The V gene is TRBV7-6, the J gene TRBJ2-7; 8 nucleotides agree with TRBD1. This TCR was recovered from a middle-aged man with nasopharyngeal carcinoma. The material was CD8+ T cells from blood, obtained at day 0 from a patient whose treatment included autologous EBV-specific T cells and nivolumab. CDR3 sequence: CASSLTGDYEQYF. DNA for the CDR3: TGTGCCAGCAGTCTGACAGGGGACTACGAGCAGTACTTC.